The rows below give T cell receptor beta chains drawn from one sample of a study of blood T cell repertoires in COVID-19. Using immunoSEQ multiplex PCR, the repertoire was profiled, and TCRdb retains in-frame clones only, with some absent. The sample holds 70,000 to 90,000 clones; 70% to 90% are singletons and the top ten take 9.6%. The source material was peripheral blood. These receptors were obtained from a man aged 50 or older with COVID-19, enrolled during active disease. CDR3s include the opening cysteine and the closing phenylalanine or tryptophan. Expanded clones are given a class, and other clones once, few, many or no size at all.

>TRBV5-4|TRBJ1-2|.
CASSLGNRAGSYGYTF
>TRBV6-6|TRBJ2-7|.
CASSRRTSGMVSYEQYF
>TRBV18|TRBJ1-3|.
CASSPTQGAGNTIYF
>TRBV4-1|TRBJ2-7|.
CASSQGQGSSYEQYF
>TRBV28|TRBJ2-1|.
CASSLPLAAGVF
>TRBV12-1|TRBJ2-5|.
CASSFDRGGETQYF
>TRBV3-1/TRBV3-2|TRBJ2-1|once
CASSQDFRLTSGRNNEQFF
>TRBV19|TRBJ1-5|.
CASSTNNQPQHF
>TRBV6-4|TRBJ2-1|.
CASSDALKGNNEQFF
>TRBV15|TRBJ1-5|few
CATSKTGGLNQPQHF
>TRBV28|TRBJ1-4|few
CASGTNEKLFF
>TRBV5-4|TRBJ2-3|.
CASTGVPGTDTQYF
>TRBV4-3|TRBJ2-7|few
CASSLRDRDHEQYF
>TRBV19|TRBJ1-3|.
CASSITGVGNTIYF
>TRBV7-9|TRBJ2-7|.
CASSTRTSGTFYEQYF
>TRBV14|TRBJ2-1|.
CASSQNLGTGFYEQFF
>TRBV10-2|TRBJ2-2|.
CASTPGLAIGELFF
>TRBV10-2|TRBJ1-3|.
CARTVAGNTIYF
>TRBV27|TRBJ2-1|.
CASTRDSGRGVGEQFF
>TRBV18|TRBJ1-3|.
CASSPTGTGVGNTIYF
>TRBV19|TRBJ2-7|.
CASSIAGSNAGYEQYF
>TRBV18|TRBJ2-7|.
CASSPPARPSYEQYF
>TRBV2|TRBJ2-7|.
CASRPRDNSYEQYF
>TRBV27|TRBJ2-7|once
CASSFDASGYYEQYF
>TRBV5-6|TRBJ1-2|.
CASRLTGDSYGYTF
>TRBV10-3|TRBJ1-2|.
CAISGKMGGANGYTF
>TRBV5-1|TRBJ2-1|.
CASSSGRLAGAYNEQFF
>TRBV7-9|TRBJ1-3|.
CASSRSDRPGNTIYF
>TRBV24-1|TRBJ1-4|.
CATSGSPGTGGDEKLFF
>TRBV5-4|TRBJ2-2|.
CASSFQYTGELFF
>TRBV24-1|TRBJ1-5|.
CATSDSRTAHQPQHF